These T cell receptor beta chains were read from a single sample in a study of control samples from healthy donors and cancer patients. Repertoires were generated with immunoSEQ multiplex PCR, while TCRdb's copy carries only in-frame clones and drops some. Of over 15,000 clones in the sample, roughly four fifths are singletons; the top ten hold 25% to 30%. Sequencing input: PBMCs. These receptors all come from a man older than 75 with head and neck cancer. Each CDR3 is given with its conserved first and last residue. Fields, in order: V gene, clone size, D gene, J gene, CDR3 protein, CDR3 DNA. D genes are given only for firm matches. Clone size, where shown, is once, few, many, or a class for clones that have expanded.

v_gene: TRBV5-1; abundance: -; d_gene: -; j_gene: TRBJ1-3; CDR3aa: CASSLEGNGNTIYF; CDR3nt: TGCGCCAGCAGCTTGGAAGGTAATGGAAACACCATATATTTT
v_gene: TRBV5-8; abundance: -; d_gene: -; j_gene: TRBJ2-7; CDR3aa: CASSFGLIEQYF; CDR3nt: TGTGCCAGCAGCTTCGGACTTATCGAGCAGTACTTC
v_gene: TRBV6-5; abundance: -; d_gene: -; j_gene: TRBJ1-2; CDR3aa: CASSQRATGTYGYTF; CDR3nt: TGTGCCAGCAGTCAAAGGGCGACAGGCACCTATGGCTACACCTTC
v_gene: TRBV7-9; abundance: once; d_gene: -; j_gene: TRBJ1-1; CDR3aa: CASSPSGLGTEAFF; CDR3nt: TGTGCCAGCAGCCCCTCCGGGCTGGGCACTGAAGCTTTCTTT
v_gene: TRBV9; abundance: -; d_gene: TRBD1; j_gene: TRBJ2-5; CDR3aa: CASSVGGGLETQYF; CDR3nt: TGTGCCAGCAGCGTAGGAGGGGGCCTCGAGACCCAGTACTTC
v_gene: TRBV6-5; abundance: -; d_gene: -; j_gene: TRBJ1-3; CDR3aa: CASSYSNGNTIYF; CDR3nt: TGTGCCAGCAGTTACTCGAACGGAAACACCATATATTTT
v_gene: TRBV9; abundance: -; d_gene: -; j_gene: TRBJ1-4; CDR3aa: CASSPRGSNEKLFF; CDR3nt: TGTGCCAGCAGCCCCCGGGGTTCTAATGAAAAACTGTTTTTT
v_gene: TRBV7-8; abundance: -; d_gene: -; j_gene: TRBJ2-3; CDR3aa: CASSRVGGTDTQYF; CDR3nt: TGTGCCAGCAGCCGAGTAGGAGGCACAGATACGCAGTATTTT
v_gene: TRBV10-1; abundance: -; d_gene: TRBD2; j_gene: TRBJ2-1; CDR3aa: CASSDGSGGPYNEQFF; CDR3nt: TGCGCCAGCAGTGACGGTAGCGGGGGGCCCTACAATGAGCAGTTCTTC
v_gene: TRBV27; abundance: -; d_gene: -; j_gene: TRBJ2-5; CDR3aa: CASSLWQDDQETQYF; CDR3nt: TGTGCCAGCAGTTTGTGGCAGGACGACCAAGAGACCCAGTACTTC
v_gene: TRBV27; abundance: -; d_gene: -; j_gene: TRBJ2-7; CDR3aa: CASSSLGQGGYEQYF; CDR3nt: TGTGCCAGCAGTTCCCTCGGGCAGGGGGGTTACGAGCAGTACTTC
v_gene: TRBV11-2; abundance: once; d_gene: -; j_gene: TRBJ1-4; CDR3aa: CASSLLGRAAGNEKLFF; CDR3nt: TGTGCCAGCAGCTTACTTGGGAGGGCAGCAGGAAATGAAAAACTGTTTTTT
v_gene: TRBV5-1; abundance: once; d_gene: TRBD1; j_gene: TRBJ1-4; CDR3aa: CASSPLGQGFNEKLFF; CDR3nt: TGCGCCAGCAGTCCACTGGGACAGGGGTTTAATGAAAAACTGTTTTTT
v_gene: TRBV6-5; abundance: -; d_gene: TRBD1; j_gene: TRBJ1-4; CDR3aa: CASSYRQGPNEKLFF; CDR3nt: TGTGCCAGCAGTTACAGACAGGGGCCTAATGAAAAACTGTTTTTT
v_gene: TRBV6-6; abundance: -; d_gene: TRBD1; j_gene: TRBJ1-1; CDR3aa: CASSYTGTGGDTEAFF; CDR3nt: TGTGCCAGCAGTTACACGGGGACAGGGGGGGACACTGAAGCTTTCTTT
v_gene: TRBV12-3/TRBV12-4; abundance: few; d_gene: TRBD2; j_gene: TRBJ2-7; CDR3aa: CASLPSGSNRQYF; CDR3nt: TGTGCCAGCCTTCCTAGCGGGAGTAATCGGCAGTACTTC
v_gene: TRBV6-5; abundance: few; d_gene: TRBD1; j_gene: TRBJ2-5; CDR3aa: CATGQGARETQYF; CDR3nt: TGTGCCACGGGACAGGGGGCGCGAGAGACCCAGTACTTC
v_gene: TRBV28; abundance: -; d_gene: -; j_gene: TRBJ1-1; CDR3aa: CASSLGAGPPPAFF; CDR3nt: TGTGCCAGCAGCCTGGGGGCAGGGCCCCCCCCGGCTTTCTTT
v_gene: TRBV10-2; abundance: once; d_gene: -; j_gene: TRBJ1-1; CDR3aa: CASSGFGRNTEAFF; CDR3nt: TGCGCCAGCAGTGGATTCGGGCGGAACACTGAAGCTTTCTTT
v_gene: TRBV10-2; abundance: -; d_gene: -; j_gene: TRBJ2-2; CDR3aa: CASSHTGELFF; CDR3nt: TGCGCCAGCAGTCACACCGGGGAGCTGTTTTTT
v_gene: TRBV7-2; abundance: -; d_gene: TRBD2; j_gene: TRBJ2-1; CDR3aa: CASSLRTSGMSSEQFF; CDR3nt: TGTGCCAGCAGCCTCCGGACTAGCGGGATGTCAAGTGAGCAGTTCTTC
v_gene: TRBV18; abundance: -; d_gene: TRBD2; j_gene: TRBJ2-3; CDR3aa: CASSPRTSGGRYGTDTQYF; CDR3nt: TGTGCCAGCTCACCGAGGACTAGCGGGGGCCGATACGGCACAGATACGCAGTATTTT
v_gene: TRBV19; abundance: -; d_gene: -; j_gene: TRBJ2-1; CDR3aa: CASRGAYPYNEQFF; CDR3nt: TGTGCCAGTAGGGGAGCGTATCCCTACAATGAGCAGTTCTTC
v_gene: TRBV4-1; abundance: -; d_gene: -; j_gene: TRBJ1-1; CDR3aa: CASSQVGRGNTEAFF; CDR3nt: TGCGCCAGCAGCCAAGTGGGTCGGGGGAACACTGAAGCTTTCTTT
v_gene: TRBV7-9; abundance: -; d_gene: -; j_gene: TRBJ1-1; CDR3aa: CASSLGRGTGYPEAFF; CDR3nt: TGTGCCAGCAGCTTAGGGCGGGGTACCGGTTATCCTGAAGCTTTCTTT
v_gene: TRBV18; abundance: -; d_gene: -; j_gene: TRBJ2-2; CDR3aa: CASSPRQVDTGELFF; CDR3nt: TGTGCCAGCTCACCCCGACAGGTTGACACCGGGGAGCTGTTTTTT